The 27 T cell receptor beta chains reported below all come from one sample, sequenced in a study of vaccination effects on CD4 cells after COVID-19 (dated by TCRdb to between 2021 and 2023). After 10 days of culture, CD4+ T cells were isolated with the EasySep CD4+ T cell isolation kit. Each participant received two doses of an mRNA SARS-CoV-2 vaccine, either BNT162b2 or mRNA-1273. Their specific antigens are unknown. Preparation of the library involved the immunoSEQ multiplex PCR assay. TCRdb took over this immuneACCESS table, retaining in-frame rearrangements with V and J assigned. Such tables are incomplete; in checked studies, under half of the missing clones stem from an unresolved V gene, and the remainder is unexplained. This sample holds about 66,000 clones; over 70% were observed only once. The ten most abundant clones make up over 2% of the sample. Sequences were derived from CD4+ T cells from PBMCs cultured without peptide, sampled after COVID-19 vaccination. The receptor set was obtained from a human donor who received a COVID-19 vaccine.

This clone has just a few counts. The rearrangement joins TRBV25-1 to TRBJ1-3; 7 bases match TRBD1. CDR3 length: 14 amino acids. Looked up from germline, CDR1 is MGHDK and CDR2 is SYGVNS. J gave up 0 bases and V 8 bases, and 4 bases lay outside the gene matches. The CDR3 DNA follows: TGTGCCAGCGGTAGGACAGGCTCTGGAAACACCATATATTTT. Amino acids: CASGRTGSGNTIYF.

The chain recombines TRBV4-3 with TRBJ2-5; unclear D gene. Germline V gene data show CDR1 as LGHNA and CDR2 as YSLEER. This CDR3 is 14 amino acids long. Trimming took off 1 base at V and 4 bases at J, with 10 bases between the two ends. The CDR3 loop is CASSQGVGLETQYF. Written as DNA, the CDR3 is TGCGCCAGCAGCCAAGGTGTAGGGCTAGAGACCCAGTACTTC.

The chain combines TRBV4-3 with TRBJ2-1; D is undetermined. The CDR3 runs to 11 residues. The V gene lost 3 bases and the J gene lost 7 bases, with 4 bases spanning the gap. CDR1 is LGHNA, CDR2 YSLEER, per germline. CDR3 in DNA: TGCGCCAGCAGCCATCTGAATGAGCAGTTCTTC. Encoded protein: CASSHLNEQFF.

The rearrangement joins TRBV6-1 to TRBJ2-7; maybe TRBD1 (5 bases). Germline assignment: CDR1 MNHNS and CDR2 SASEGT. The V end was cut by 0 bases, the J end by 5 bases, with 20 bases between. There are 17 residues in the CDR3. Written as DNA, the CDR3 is TGTGCCAGCAGTGAAGCTTATGAGAGGTATTCAGGGAACGAGCAGTACGTC. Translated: CASSEAYERYSGNEQYV.

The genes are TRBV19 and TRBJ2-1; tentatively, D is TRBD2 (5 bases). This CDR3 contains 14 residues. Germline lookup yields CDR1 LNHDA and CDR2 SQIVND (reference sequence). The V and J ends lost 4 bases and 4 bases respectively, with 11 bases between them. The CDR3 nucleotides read TGTGCCAGTAGTAGAGGGCATACGTACAATGAGCAGTTCTTC. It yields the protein CASSRGHTYNEQFF.

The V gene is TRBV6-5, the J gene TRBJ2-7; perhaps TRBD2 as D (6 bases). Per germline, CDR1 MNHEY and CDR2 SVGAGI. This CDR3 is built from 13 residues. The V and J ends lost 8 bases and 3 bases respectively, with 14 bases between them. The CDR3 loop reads CASARAGSYEQYV. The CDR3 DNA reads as TGTGCCAGCGCTAGGGCCGGGAGCTACGAGCAGTACGTC.

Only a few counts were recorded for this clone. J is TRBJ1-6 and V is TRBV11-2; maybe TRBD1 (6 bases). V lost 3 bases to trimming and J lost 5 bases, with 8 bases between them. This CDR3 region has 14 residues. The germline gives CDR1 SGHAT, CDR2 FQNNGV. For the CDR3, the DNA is TGTGCCAGCAGCTTCTACAGGGATAATTCACCCCTCCACTTT. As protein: CASSFYRDNSPLHF.

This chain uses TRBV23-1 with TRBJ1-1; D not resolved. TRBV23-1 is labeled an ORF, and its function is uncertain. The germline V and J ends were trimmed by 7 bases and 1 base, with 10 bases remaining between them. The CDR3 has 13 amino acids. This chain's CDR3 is CASIPRGNTEAFF. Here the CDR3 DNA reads TGCGCCAGCATCCCCCGAGGGAACACTGAAGCTTTCTTT.

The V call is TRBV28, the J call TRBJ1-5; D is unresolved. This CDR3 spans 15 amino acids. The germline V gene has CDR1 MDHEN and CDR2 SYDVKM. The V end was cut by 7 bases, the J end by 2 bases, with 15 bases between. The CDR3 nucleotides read TGTGCCAGCATTGCCCGGTGGAGGGGCAATCAGCCCCAGCATTTT. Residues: CASIARWRGNQPQHF.

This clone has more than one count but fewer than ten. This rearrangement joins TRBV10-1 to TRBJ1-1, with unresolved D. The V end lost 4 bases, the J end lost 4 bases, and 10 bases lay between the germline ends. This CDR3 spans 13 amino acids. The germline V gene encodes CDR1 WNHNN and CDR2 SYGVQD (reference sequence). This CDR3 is CASSAGVATEAFF. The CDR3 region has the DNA TGCGCCAGCAGTGCTGGGGTCGCCACTGAAGCTTTCTTT.

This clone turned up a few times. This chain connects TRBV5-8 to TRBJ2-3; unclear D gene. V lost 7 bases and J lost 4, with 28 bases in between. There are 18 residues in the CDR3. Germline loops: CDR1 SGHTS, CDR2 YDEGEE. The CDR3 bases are TGTGCCAGCCCAACGAACAGCCTAGAAGCGCACTCGTCAGATACGCAGTATTTT. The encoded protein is CASPTNSLEAHSSDTQYF.

CDR3 loop: CASSLGGTAYEQYV. DNA for the CDR3: TGTGCCAGCAGCTTAGGGGGGACAGCGTACGAGCAGTACGTC. The gene calls are TRBV7-8 and TRBJ2-7; 7 nucleotides match TRBD1. This CDR3 is built from 14 residues. Trimming took 1 base from V and 4 from J; bases not matched to a gene: 4. Germline V gene lookup returns CDR1 SGHVS and CDR2 FQNEAQ.

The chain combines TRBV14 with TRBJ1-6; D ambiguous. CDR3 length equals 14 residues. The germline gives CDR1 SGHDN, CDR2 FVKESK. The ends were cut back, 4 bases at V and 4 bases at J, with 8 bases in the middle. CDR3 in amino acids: CASSPTVYNSPLHF. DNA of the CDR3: TGTGCCAGCAGCCCGACCGTTTATAATTCACCCCTCCACTTT.

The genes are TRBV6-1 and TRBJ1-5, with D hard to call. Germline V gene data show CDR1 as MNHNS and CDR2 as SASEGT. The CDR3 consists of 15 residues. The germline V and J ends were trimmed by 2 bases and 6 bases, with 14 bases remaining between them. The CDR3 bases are TGTGCCAGCAGTGAAAAGGAGAGGTACATTCAGCCCCAGCATTTT. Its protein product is CASSEKERYIQPQHF.

CDR3 amino acids: CASLRDVGRSGANVLTF. The CDR3 DNA reads TGCGCCAGCCTCCGGGATGTCGGGCGCTCTGGGGCCAACGTCCTGACTTTC. The chain is built from TRBV10-1 and TRBJ2-6, with D perhaps matching TRBD2 (5 bases). Germline V gene sequence: CDR1 WNHNN, CDR2 SYGVQD (reference sequence). The V and J ends lost 8 bases and 0 bases respectively, with 17 bases between them. The CDR3 extends over 17 amino acids.

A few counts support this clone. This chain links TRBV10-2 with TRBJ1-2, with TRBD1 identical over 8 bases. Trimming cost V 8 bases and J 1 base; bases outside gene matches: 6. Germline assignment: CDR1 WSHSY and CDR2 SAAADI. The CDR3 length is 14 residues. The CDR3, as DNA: TGCGCCAGCCAGGACAGGGAGCGTAACTATGGCTACACCTTC. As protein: CASQDRERNYGYTF.

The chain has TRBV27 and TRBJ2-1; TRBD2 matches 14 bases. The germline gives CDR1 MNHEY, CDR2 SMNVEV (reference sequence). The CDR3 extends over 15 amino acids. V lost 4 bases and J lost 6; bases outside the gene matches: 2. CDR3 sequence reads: CASSWGTSGGNEQFF. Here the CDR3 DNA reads TGTGCCAGCAGTTGGGGGACTAGCGGGGGCAATGAGCAGTTCTTC.

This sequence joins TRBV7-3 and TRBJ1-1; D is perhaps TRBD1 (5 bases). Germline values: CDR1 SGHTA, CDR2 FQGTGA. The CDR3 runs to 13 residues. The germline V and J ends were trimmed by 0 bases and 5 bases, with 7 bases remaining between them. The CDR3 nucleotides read TGTGCCAGCAGCTTAACGGGGCAGACTGAAGCTTTCTTT. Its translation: CASSLTGQTEAFF.

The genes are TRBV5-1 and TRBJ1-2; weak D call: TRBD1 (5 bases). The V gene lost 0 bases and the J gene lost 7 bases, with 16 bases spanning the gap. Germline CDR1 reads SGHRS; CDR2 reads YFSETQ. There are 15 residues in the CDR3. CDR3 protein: CASSLAPDKAGGYTF. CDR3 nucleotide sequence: TGCGCCAGCAGCTTGGCGCCGGACAAGGCGGGTGGCTACACCTTC.

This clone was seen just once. Written as DNA, the CDR3 is TGCAGTGCTAGTGGAGGACCTGGGCGGGGGGTAGAGACCCAGTACTTC. Translating it yields CSASGGPGRGVETQYF. The chain has TRBV20-1 and TRBJ2-5; 8 positions match TRBD2. The CDR3 is 16 residues long. Losses at the gene ends were 3 bases for V and 4 bases for J; bases not matched to a gene: 13. Per germline, CDR1 DFQATT and CDR2 SNEGSKA (reference sequence).

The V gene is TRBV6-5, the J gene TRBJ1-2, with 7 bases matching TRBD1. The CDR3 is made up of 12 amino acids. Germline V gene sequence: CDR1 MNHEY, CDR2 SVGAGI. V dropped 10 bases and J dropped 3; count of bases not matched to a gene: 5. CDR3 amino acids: CATQGGHYGYTF. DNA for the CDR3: TGTGCCACCCAGGGGGGACACTATGGCTACACCTTC.

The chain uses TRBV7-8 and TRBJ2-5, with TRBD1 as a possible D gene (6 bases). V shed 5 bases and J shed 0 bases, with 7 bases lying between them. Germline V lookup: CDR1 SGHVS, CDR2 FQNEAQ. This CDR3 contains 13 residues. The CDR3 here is CASSRDNQETQYF. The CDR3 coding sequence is TGTGCCAGCAGCCGGGACAACCAAGAGACCCAGTACTTC.

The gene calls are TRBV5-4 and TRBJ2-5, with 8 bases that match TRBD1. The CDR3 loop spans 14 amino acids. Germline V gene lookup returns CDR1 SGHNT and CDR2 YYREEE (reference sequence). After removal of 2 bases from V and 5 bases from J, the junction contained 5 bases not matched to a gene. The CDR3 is CASSFSTGGETQYF. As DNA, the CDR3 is TGTGCCAGCAGCTTCTCTACAGGGGGGGAGACCCAGTACTTC.

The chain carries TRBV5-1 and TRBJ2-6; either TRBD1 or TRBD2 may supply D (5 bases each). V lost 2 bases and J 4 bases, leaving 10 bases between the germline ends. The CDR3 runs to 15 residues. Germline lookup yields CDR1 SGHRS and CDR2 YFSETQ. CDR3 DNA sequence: TGCGCCAGCAGCTTCGAGGGGTCGGGGGCCAACGTCCTGACTTTC. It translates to CASSFEGSGANVLTF.

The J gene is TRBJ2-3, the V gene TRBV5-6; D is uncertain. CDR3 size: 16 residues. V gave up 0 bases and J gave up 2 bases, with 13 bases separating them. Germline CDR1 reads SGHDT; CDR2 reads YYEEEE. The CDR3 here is CASSLGTATLTDTQYF. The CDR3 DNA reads TGTGCCAGCAGCTTGGGAACCGCTACACTCACAGATACGCAGTATTTT.

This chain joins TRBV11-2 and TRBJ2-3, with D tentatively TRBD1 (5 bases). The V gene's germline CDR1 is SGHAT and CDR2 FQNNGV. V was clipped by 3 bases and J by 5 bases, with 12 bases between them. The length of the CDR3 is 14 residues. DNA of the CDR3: TGTGCCAGCAGCTTTGGGGCGACCCGAGATACGCAGTATTTT. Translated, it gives CASSFGATRDTQYF.

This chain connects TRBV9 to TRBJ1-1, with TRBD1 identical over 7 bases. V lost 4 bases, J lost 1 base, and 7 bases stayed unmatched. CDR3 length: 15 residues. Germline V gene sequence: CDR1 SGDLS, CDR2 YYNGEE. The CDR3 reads CASSTRDRQNTEAFF. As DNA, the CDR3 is TGTGCCAGCAGCACCCGGGACAGACAGAACACTGAAGCTTTCTTT.